This passage covers 8 T cell receptor beta chains from one sample sequenced in a study of blood T cell repertoires in COVID-19. Sequencing was performed with immunoSEQ multiplex PCR; in TCRdb, only in-frame clones are kept and a portion is missing. The profile shows around 50,000 clones, 60% to 80% of them singletons. The sequenced sample was PBMCs or T cells enriched from blood (not recorded which). These receptors all come from a woman aged 50 to 60 with acute COVID-19.

This clone showed up just a few times. V and J are TRBV7-9 and TRBJ1-1; D gene uncertain. From germline, CDR1 is SEHNR and CDR2 FQNEAQ (reference sequence). Trimming took off 5 bases at V and 0 bases at J, with 7 bases between the two ends. The length of the CDR3 is 13 residues. CDR3 nucleotide sequence: TGTGCCAGCAGCCCGACATTGAACACTGAAGCTTTCTTT. It yields the protein CASSPTLNTEAFF. The variable domain in full, completed from reference TRBV7-9 and TRBJ1-1, reads DTGVSQNPRHKITKRGQNVTFRCDPISEHNRLYWYRQTLGQGPEFLTYFQNEAQLEKSRLLSDRFSAERPKGSFSTLEIQRTEQGDSAMYLCASSPTLNTEAFFGQGTRLTVV.

The chain employs TRBV3-1 (or the pseudogene TRBV3-2) and TRBJ2-3; D perhaps matches TRBD2 (5 bases). V was shortened by 5 bases and J by 4 bases, with 10 bases between the two germline ends. Germline V gene data show CDR1 as LGHDT and CDR2 as YNNKEL (reference sequence). The CDR3 covers 13 residues. CDR3 nucleotide sequence: TGTGCCAGCAGCTCGAAGGGAGCAGATACGCAGTATTTT. Protein product: CASSSKGADTQYF.

This rearrangement joins TRBV18 to TRBJ1-1; D may be TRBD1 (5 bases). V was shortened by 4 bases and J by 6 bases, with 12 bases between the two germline ends. CDR1 and CDR2 (germline): KGHSH, LQKENI. The CDR3 has 13 amino acids. The CDR3 is CASSRSGESEAFF. In DNA, the CDR3 is TGTGCCAGCTCACGGTCGGGGGAATCTGAAGCTTTCTTT.

This chain links TRBV7-3 with TRBJ2-7, with TRBD2 identical over 14 bases. CDR1 and CDR2 from the germline V gene are SGHTA and FQGTGA. V shed 4 bases, J shed 5 bases, and the junction held 4 bases outside the gene matches. This CDR3 spans 15 amino acids. CDR3 DNA sequence: TGTGCCAGCAGCTCGGGACTAGCGGGGGCACACGAGCAGTACTTC. Its protein is CASSSGLAGAHEQYF.

V gene TRBV6-6 combines with J gene TRBJ1-3; D might be TRBD1 (5 bases). The CDR3 length is 19 residues. Germline loops: CDR1 MNHNY, CDR2 SVGAGI (reference sequence). V dropped 6 bases and J dropped 3 bases, with 27 bases sitting between them. The CDR3 DNA follows: TGTGCCAGCAGCTCGGACAATGCCCCTGTACTTTATCTTGGAAACACCATATATTTT. It specifies CASSSDNAPVLYLGNTIYF.

This chain joins TRBV2 and TRBJ2-3; 9 bases are shared with TRBD2. The germline V gene has CDR1 SNHLY and CDR2 FYNNEI. Germline trimming cut 4 bases from V and 6 bases from J; bases unmatched to any gene: 5. There are 14 residues in the CDR3. For the CDR3, the DNA is TGTGCCAGCAGTGGCGGGGGGGCAGTCGATACGCAGTATTTT. The encoded protein is CASSGGGAVDTQYF. Based on the CDR3 plus reference TRBV2 and TRBJ2-3, the full variable domain is EPEVTQTPSHQVTQMGQEVILRCVPISNHLYFYWYRQILGQKVEFLVSFYNNEISEKSEIFDDQFSVERPDGSNFTLKIRSTKLEDSAMYFCASSGGGAVDTQYFGPGTRLTVL.

The CDR3 reads CASSPSQTSYGYTF. CDR3 in DNA: TGTGCCAGCTCACCTTCACAGACAAGCTATGGCTACACCTTC. V usage is TRBV18 and J usage is TRBJ1-2; D gene uncertain. The CDR3 has 14 amino acids. The V and J ends lost 3 bases and 4 bases respectively, with 12 bases between them. From germline, CDR1 is KGHSH and CDR2 LQKENI.

The chain recombines TRBV11-2 with TRBJ1-2, with 8 bases lining up with TRBD1. Germline trimming cut 5 bases from V and 6 bases from J; bases unmatched to any gene: 2. This CDR3 is 12 amino acids long. CDR1 and CDR2 from the germline V gene are SGHAT and FQNNGV. The CDR3 protein is CASSQGAHGYTF. The CDR3 coding sequence is TGTGCCAGCAGCCAGGGGGCGCATGGCTACACCTTC.